This T cell receptor beta chain was identified during a study of tumor and adjacent non-tumor tissue in lung cancer. Study overall: Stage I to III disease affected approximately 11 men and 5 women aged about 31 to 85.

Three rounds of nested PCR, following a modified ARM-PCR protocol, produced the TCRbeta library. A single record per CDR3 protein comes from TCRdb applying MiXCR to the multiplex PCR reads. The repertoire holds under 150,000 distinct CDR3 sequences, with about 71% as singletons. No cell sorting was done before RNA was extracted from the tissue. The V segment lost 8 bases and the J segment 8 bases; nucleotides outside the gene matches: 12. CDR1 and CDR2 from the germline V gene are SGHAT and FQNNGV. The CDR3 runs to 14 residues. Material for sequencing was lung tumor tissue. This chain joins TRBV11-2 and TRBJ2-1; 7 positions match TRBD2. The clonotype comes from a man between 60 and 70 years old with small cell lung cancer. The CDR3 region has the DNA TGTGCCAGCGGGGGGACTAACGGGTACGATGAGCAGTTCTTC. As protein: CASGGTNGYDEQFF.